This TCR beta chain emerged from a study of T cell responses to AZD1222 COVID-19 vaccine. Libraries were prepared by immunoSEQ multiplex PCR; TCRdb keeps only in-frame clonotypes and omits some of them. The sample holds about 160,000 clones; 90% to 95% are singletons and the top ten take approximately 4.8%. A note on this clone: Antigen specificity is unknown.

Overall study results and limits: Mostly white British, mostly female donors; authors suggested clonal diversity may be underestimated. A rise in Spike-specific TCR breadth and depth followed two AZD1222 doses.

This CDR3 has 16 residues. Germline V gene lookup returns CDR1 DFQATT and CDR2 SNEGSKA (reference sequence). V was pared by 3 bases and J by 5 bases, with 12 bases of the junction left unmatched. The J gene is TRBJ2-2, the V gene TRBV20-1; 7 bases agree with TRBD2. The source was peripheral blood, collected 28 days after the second AZD1222 dose. The receptor comes from an adult who received the AZD1222 COVID-19 vaccine. CDR3 amino acids: CSASPRLAAKTGELFF. As DNA, the CDR3 is TGCAGTGCTAGTCCCCGGCTAGCGGCAAAGACCGGGGAGCTGTTTTTT.